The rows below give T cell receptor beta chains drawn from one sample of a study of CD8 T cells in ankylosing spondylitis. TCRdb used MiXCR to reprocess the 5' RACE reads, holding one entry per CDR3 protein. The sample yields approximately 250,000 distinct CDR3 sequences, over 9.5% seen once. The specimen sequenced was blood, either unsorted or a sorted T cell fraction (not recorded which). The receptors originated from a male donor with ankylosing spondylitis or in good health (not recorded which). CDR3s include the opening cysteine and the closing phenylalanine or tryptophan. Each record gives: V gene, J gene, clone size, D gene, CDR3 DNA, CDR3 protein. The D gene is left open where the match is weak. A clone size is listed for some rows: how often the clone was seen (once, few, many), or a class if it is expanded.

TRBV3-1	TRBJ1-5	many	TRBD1	TGTGCCAGCAGCCAGGGGACAGGGTATAATCAGCCCCAGCATTTT	CASSQGTGYNQPQHF
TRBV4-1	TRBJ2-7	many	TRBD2	TGCGCCAGCAGCCAAGATCCTCTCGGGAGGGGGGGGAACGAGCAGTACTTC	CASSQDPLGRGGNEQYF
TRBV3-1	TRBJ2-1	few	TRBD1	TGTGCCAGCAGCCAAGATCCGGGCAGGGGGCTGATTGAGCAGTTCTTC	CASSQDPGRGLIEQFF
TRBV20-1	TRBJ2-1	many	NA	TGCAGTGCCCAAAGAATCGGTGAGCAGTTCTTC	CSAQRIGEQFF
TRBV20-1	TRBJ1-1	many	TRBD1	TGCAGTGCTAGGTGGGACAGGAACACTGAAGCTTTCTTT	CSARWDRNTEAFF
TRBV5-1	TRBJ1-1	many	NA	TGCGCCAGCAGCTTGGAAGCTCGCAACACTGAAGCTTTCTTT	CASSLEARNTEAFF
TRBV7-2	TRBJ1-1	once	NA	TGTGCCAGCAACCTACTTGGGGGGCCGAACACTGAAGCTTTCTTT	CASNLLGGPNTEAFF
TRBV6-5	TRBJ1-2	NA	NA	TGTGCCAGCAGTTACACCCAGGGGTATGGCTACACCTTC	CASSYTQGYGYTF
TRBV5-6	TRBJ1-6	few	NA	TGTGCCAGCAGCTTCTCAGGGAATAATTCACCCCTCCACTTT	CASSFSGNNSPLHF
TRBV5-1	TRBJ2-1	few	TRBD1	TGCGCCAGCAGCTCTACCGGGACAGGGGGCTACCAAGGGGCTGGGGAGCAGTTCTTC	CASSSTGTGGYQGAGEQFF
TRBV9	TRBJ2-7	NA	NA	TGTGCCAGCAGCGTATCTAGGGATCCCTACGAGCAGTACTTC	CASSVSRDPYEQYF